This T cell receptor beta chain was sequenced in a study of blood T cell repertoires in COVID-19. Study summary: COVID-19 samples, acute and convalescent, were from the United States, Italy and Spain. Sources were T cells, B-cell-depleted T cells, or PBMCs; the material itself was cDNA or gDNA.

The V gene's germline CDR1 is LGHDT and CDR2 YNNKEL (reference sequence). This CDR3 is 14 amino acids long. Trimming removed 5 bases from V and 7 bases from J; junction bases left unmatched: 6. Per the study methods: The assay estimated nucleated cells by amplifying reference gene primers. Profiled with immunoSEQ multiplex PCR; TCRdb holds only in-frame clones, not every one. V and J calls and clone size are as listed in that table; D and trimming were resolved from the DNA. The repertoire consists of roughly 500,000 clones, with 75% to 90% occurring once and the leading ten covering 3.2%. The specimen sequenced was peripheral blood. The chain joins TRBV3-1 (or the pseudogene TRBV3-2) to TRBJ2-2; TRBD2 aligns across 8 bases. The sequence derives from a human donor in a cohort sampled during active COVID-19. CDR3 in amino acids: CASSASSGRGELFF. The CDR3 DNA sequence: TGTGCCAGCAGCGCCTCTAGCGGGCGCGGGGAGCTGTTTTTT.